This entry lists 20 T cell receptor beta chains sequenced from one sample in a study of glioma-infiltrating T cells. TCR alpha and beta CDR3 regions were amplified from RNA using iRepertoire nested multiplex PCR. TCRdb re-called the multiplex PCR reads with MiXCR, one entry per CDR3 protein. Of roughly 120,000 distinct CDR3 sequences listed, roughly 24% were seen once; the top ten hold approximately 14%. Sample: glioma tissue, nonneoplastic brain tissue, or PBMCs (not recorded which). The source of these receptors is a human donor with low-grade glioma or glioblastoma, undergoing nonglioma brain surgery, or in good health (not recorded which).

The table lists this clonotype with many counts. This chain joins TRBV6-1 and TRBJ2-3; TRBD2 agrees at 8 bases. With 3 bases clipped from V and 2 bases from J, the junction kept 13 bases outside the gene matches. The CDR3 runs to 18 residues. The germline gives CDR1 MNHNS, CDR2 SASEGT. The CDR3 loop is CASSDDDERERVTDTQYF. The DNA of the CDR3 is TGTGCCAGCAGTGACGACGACGAGCGGGAGAGGGTCACAGATACGCAGTATTTT.

This clonotype showed up many times. A read error may produce the germline difference seen at one junction end. The chain combines TRBV20-1 with TRBJ1-2; D not certain. Germline V lookup: CDR1 DFQATT, CDR2 SNEGSKA (reference sequence). The CDR3 consists of 15 residues. The CDR3: CSASHYPDTNYGYAF. In nucleotides, the CDR3 is TGCAGTGCTAGCCACTACCCGGATACCAACTATGGCTACGCCTTC.

The gene calls are TRBV12-3 or TRBV12-4 and TRBJ1-6; 8 bases match TRBD1. Trimming took 5 bases from V and 9 from J; bases not matched to a gene: 9. The CDR3 totals 15 residues. The CDR3 region has the DNA TGTGCCAGCAGTGGATTGACAGGGGAACGTTCACCCCTCCACTTT. Its translation is CASSGLTGERSPLHF.

This clonotype was counted ten times or more. The chain carries TRBV6-6 and TRBJ2-1, with D perhaps TRBD2 (6 bases). Trimming cost V 0 bases and J 0 bases, with 21 bases left between them. CDR1 and CDR2 from the germline V gene are MNHNY and SVGAGI (reference sequence). This CDR3 has 20 residues. CDR3 nucleotide sequence: TGTGCCAGCAGTTACTCGATTCTAGCGCTGGGGGATTTCTCCTACAATGAGCAGTTCTTC. This translates into CASSYSILALGDFSYNEQFF.

This clonotype was seen ten or more times. The V and J genes are TRBV2 and TRBJ2-3, with TRBD2 matching 8 bases. Germline CDR1 reads SNHLY; CDR2 reads FYNNEI. CDR3 size: 15 residues. Losses at the gene ends were 2 bases for V and 1 base for J; bases not matched to a gene: 2. The CDR3 here is CASSERAGGTDTQYF. The CDR3 bases are TGTGCCAGCAGTGAAAGAGCGGGAGGCACAGATACGCAGTATTTT.

Ten or more counts support this clonotype. The chain has TRBV6-1 and TRBJ2-1; D ambiguous. The CDR3 length is 14 residues. V lost 5 bases, J lost 1 base, and 9 bases lay in between. From germline, CDR1 is MNHNS and CDR2 SASEGT. The CDR3 DNA reads TGTGCCAGCAGTCAGCCCGAGTCCTACAATGAGCAGTTCTTC. As protein: CASSQPESYNEQFF.

Ten or more counts support this clonotype. The chain combines TRBV28 with TRBJ2-7; D remains ambiguous. CDR1 and CDR2 (germline): MDHEN, SYDVKM. The CDR3 covers 13 residues. The V end lost 4 bases, the J end lost 2 bases, and 9 bases lay between the germline ends. DNA of the CDR3: TGTGCCAGCAGTTCCACCGGTCCCTACGAGCAGTACTTC. Protein: CASSSTGPYEQYF.

This clonotype came up many times. The chain has TRBV7-2 and TRBJ2-7; D is tentatively TRBD1 or TRBD2 (7 bases each). Trimming cost V 4 bases and J 5 bases, with 12 bases left between them. Germline-derived CDR1 and CDR2 are SGHTA and FQGNSA. CDR3 length: 13 amino acids. The CDR3 reads CASSYQGGDEQYF. The CDR3, as DNA: TGTGCCAGCAGCTACCAGGGGGGGGACGAGCAGTACTTC.

This clonotype was recorded many times. The rearrangement uses TRBV7-2 and TRBJ2-7; D ambiguous. Germline V gives CDR1 SGHTA, CDR2 FQGNSA. CDR3 length equals 15 residues. The V and J ends lost 0 bases and 6 bases respectively, with 15 bases between them. CDR3 protein: CASSLASDGYSEQYF. The CDR3 bases are TGTGCCAGCAGCTTAGCTTCCGACGGCTACTCCGAGCAGTACTTC.

This clonotype showed up just a few times. The chain couples TRBV7-9 to TRBJ2-5, with D possibly being TRBD2 (6 bases). V lost 2 bases and J 4 bases, leaving 11 bases between the germline ends. In germline, CDR1 is SEHNR, CDR2 FQNEAQ (reference sequence). The CDR3 totals 14 residues. The CDR3 here is CASSLMGGGETQYF. CDR3 nucleotide sequence: TGTGCCAGCAGCTTAATGGGGGGAGGAGAGACCCAGTACTTC.

This clonotype was detected ten times or more. The J gene is TRBJ2-1, the V gene TRBV28; 9 bases match TRBD2. The CDR3 runs 17 residues. The J segment lost 5 bases and the V segment lost 4 bases, leaving 12 bases of the junction unmatched. Germline CDR1 is MDHEN and CDR2 is SYDVKM. CDR3 protein: CASSWGLAGDENNEQFF. The CDR3 DNA sequence: TGTGCCAGCAGTTGGGGCTTAGCGGGAGATGAAAACAATGAGCAGTTCTTC.

This clonotype came up many times. The chain combines TRBV7-9 with TRBJ2-7; D remains unclear. There are 14 residues in the CDR3. In germline, CDR1 is SEHNR, CDR2 FQNEAQ (reference sequence). With 3 bases removed from V and 10 bases from J, the gap between germline ends came to 19 bases. The CDR3: CASSFREDTTNQYF. CDR3 DNA: TGTGCCAGCAGCTTCCGTGAGGATACTACGAATCAGTACTTC.

For this clonotype: This may come from a read error, since a much larger clone is one base off. The CDR3 does not end in the conserved phenylalanine or tryptophan, so this is likely a read error. The chain carries TRBV2 and TRBJ2-5; D is ambiguous. Germline CDR1 is SNHLY and CDR2 is FYNNEI. The length of the CDR3 is 11 residues. Trimming left V 7 bases short and J 2 bases short, with 5 bases between. The CDR3 DNA reads TGTGCCAGCATGCTTCAAGAGACCCAGTACCTC. The encoded protein is CASMLQETQYL.

In this sample, this clonotype turned up many times. The chain recombines TRBV4-1 with TRBJ2-5; D uncertain. The CDR3 sequence is 14 residues long. CDR1 is MGHRA, CDR2 YSYEKL, per germline. Between the trimmed V and J ends, which lost 0 bases and 0 bases, there was a span of 5 bases. The CDR3, as DNA: TGCGCCAGCAGCCAAGAACCCCACCAAGAGACCCAGTACTTC. Translation gives CASSQEPHQETQYF.

This clonotype was counted ten times or more. J is TRBJ2-5 and V is TRBV24-1; a possible D gene is TRBD2 (5 bases). V was clipped by 3 bases and J by 1 base, with 11 bases between them. CDR3 length: 15 amino acids. Germline V gives CDR1 KGHDR, CDR2 SFDVKD. CDR3 region: CATSDPRGSQETQYF. CDR3 sequence (DNA): TGTGCCACCAGTGATCCCCGTGGGAGCCAAGAGACCCAGTACTTC.

CDR3 in DNA: TGTGCCATCAGGGGAAGACAGGGGGCCGCAGATACGCAGTATTTT. Amino acid sequence: CAIRGRQGAADTQYF. J is TRBJ2-3 and V is TRBV10-3, with 10 bases lining up with TRBD1. The ends lost 6 bases at V and 4 bases at J; junction bases unmatched: 7. The CDR3 runs 15 residues. Looked up from germline, CDR1 is ENHRY and CDR2 is SYGVKD.

This clonotype was seen many times. This chain links TRBV2 with TRBJ2-1; 9 bases are shared with TRBD1. The germline gives CDR1 SNHLY, CDR2 FYNNEI. V lost 3 bases, J lost 10 bases, and 13 bases stayed unmatched. The CDR3 is made up of 16 amino acids. In nucleotides, the CDR3 is TGTGCCAGCAGTGACAACGCATGGGGACAGGGACAAGAGCAGTTCTTC. Residues: CASSDNAWGQGQEQFF.

The rearrangement joins TRBV18 to TRBJ2-1; 11 bases fit TRBD2. The CDR3 extends over 19 amino acids. V lost 4 bases to trimming and J lost 8 bases; unmatched junction nucleotides: 19. Germline V gene data show CDR1 as KGHSH and CDR2 as LQKENI. The CDR3 nucleotides are TGTGCCAGCTCACATTCCTCAACTAGCGGGAGCCTCCTTCCCGATGAGCAGTTCTTC. It yields the protein CASSHSSTSGSLLPDEQFF.

In this sample, this clonotype turned up many times. The chain joins TRBV11-2 to TRBJ2-5; D is unclear. CDR3 length: 12 residues. Germline CDR1 SGHAT, CDR2 FQNNGV. The ends were cut back, 1 base at V and 5 bases at J, with 5 bases in the middle. CDR3 loop: CASSLALETQYF. The DNA of the CDR3 is TGTGCCAGCAGCTTAGCCCTCGAGACCCAGTACTTC.

This clonotype was observed many times. This CDR3 is CATSRGKTGSNSPLHF. CDR3 in DNA: TGTGCCACCAGCAGGGGGAAGACAGGGTCTAATTCACCCCTCCACTTT. The genes are TRBV15 and TRBJ1-6; 7 bases agree with TRBD1. Trimming removed 3 bases from V and 6 bases from J; junction bases left unmatched: 8. This CDR3 is built from 16 residues. The V gene's germline CDR1 is LNHNV and CDR2 YYDKDF (reference sequence).